The T cell receptor beta chain described here comes from a study of beta chain features in type 1 diabetes. Only a few counts were recorded for this clone. Sequencing targeted expressed TCRB transcripts, as all isolated RNA had been reverse transcribed. Only in-frame clones appear in the TCRdb table, and some are missing; sequencing was by immunoSEQ multiplex PCR. The sample holds approximately 84,000 clones; under 35% are singletons and the top ten take roughly 0.44%. The sequencing input was stem cell memory CD4+ T cells from blood. The TCR sequence derives from a woman between 18 and 29 years old in good health.

The CDR3 is CASSLGFGETQYF. The CDR3 DNA reads as TGTGCCAGCAGCTTGGGCTTCGGAGAGACCCAGTACTTC. The chain employs TRBV11-2 and TRBJ2-5; no clear D. The CDR3 runs 13 residues. CDR1 SGHAT and CDR2 FQNNGV come from the germline V gene. V was cut by 3 bases and J by 4 bases, with 9 bases left in between. The entire variable domain, with the rest obtained from reference TRBV11-2 and TRBJ2-5, is as follows: EAGVAQSPRYKIIEKRQSVAFWCNPISGHATLYWYQQILGQGPKLLIQFQNNGVVDDSQLPKDRFSAERLKGVDSTLKIQPAKLEDSAVYLCASSLGFGETQYFGPGTRLLVL.